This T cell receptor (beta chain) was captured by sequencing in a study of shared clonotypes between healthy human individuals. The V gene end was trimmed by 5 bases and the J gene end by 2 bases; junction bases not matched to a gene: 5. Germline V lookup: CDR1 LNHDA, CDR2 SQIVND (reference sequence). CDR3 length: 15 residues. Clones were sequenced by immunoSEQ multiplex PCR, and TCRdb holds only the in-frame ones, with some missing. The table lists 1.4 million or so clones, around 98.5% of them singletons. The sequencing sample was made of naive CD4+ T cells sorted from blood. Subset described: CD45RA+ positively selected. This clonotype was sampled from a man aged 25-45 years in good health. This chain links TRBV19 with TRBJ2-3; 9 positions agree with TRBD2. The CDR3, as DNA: TGTGCCAGTAGTCCCGGGACTAGCCTCACAGATACGCAGTATTTT. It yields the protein CASSPGTSLTDTQYF.